Shown below are 30 T cell receptor beta chains from a single sample sequenced in a study of OX40 agonist ivuxolimab in advanced cancers. The data were produced by immunoSEQ multiplex PCR, yet TCRdb's version contains in-frame clones alone and is incomplete. The repertoire holds roughly 47,000 clones, around 92% seen once, with around 11% in the top ten. This specimen consisted of CD4+ or CD8+ T cells sorted from blood, obtained in a trial of the OX40 agonist ivuxolimab. All receptors come from an adult with an advanced solid tumor such as melanoma, head and neck, liver or kidney cancer.

The CDR3 sequence is CAISELVAGGQETQYF. The DNA of the CDR3 is TGTGCCATCAGTGAGTTAGTAGCGGGGGGCCAAGAGACCCAGTACTTC. This chain joins TRBV10-3 and TRBJ2-5, with TRBD2 matching 10 bases. The V gene's germline CDR1 is ENHRY and CDR2 SYGVKD. The ends lost 1 base at V and 1 base at J; junction bases unmatched: 3. The CDR3 contains 16 residues.

CDR3 in amino acids: CASSPRGKGHEAFF. The CDR3 DNA reads as TGTGCCAGCAGCCCGCGGGGGAAAGGACATGAAGCTTTCTTT. This chain uses TRBV11-2 with TRBJ1-1; TRBD1 is a possible D gene (5 bases). V was clipped by 5 bases and J by 7 bases, with 17 bases between them. Germline lookup yields CDR1 SGHAT and CDR2 FQNNGV. The CDR3 extends over 14 amino acids.

This chain joins TRBV13 and TRBJ2-7; D unclear. Germline assignment: CDR1 PRHDT and CDR2 FYEKMQ (reference sequence). V lost 2 bases and J 3 bases, leaving 2 bases between the germline ends. CDR3 length: 11 residues. CDR3 DNA sequence: TGTGCCAGCAGCTTAAACTACGAGCAGTACTTC. Translating it yields CASSLNYEQYF. Looking up the rest from reference TRBV13 and TRBJ2-7 gives the full variable domain: AAGVIQSPRHLIKEKRETATLKCYPIPRHDTVYWYQQGPGQDPQFLISFYEKMQSDKGSIPDRFSAQQFSDYHSELNMSSLELGDSALYFCASSLNYEQYFGPGTRLTVT.

The chain combines TRBV7-9 with TRBJ2-7; D call uncertain. Trimming took 0 bases from V and 0 from J, leaving 9 bases between them. CDR1 and CDR2 (germline): SEHNR, FQNEAQ (reference sequence). There are 15 residues in the CDR3. CDR3 coding DNA: TGTGCCAGCAGCTTAGCCAGGACGAGCTCCTACGAGCAGTACTTC. It yields the protein CASSLARTSSYEQYF. Based on the CDR3 plus reference TRBV7-9 and TRBJ2-7, the full variable domain is DTGVSQNPRHKITKRGQNVTFRCDPISEHNRLYWYRQTLGQGPEFLTYFQNEAQLEKSRLLSDRFSAERPKGSFSTLEIQRTEQGDSAMYLCASSLARTSSYEQYFGPGTRLTVT.

J is TRBJ2-1 and V is TRBV9; a possible D gene is TRBD2 (5 bases). Germline V gives CDR1 SGDLS, CDR2 YYNGEE. The CDR3 is 15 amino acids. V was clipped by 4 bases and J by 4 bases, with 15 bases between them. The CDR3 region is CASSLDFRAYNEQFF. The CDR3 DNA reads TGTGCCAGCAGCCTGGACTTCCGGGCATACAATGAGCAGTTCTTC.

This chain connects TRBV4-1 to TRBJ2-5; D call uncertain. The CDR3 spans 14 residues. V lost 0 bases and J lost 4, with 9 bases in between. CDR1 is MGHRA, CDR2 YSYEKL, per germline. CDR3 amino acids: CASSQEIRIETQYF. CDR3 bases: TGCGCCAGCAGCCAAGAGATCAGAATAGAGACCCAGTACTTC.

The V call is TRBV5-5, the J call TRBJ2-7, with D unclear. Germline assignment: CDR1 SGHKS and CDR2 YYEKEE (reference sequence). There are 14 residues in the CDR3. Trimming shortened V by 1 base and J by 5 bases, and 13 bases separated the two germline ends. The CDR3 protein is CASSLREIDNEQYF. CDR3 bases: TGTGCCAGCAGCTTGAGGGAAATAGACAACGAGCAGTACTTC.

The chain links TRBV4-3 to TRBJ2-5; no clear D gene. The germline gives CDR1 LGHNA, CDR2 YSLEER. The CDR3 extends over 13 amino acids. V lost 5 bases and J 1 base, leaving 8 bases between the germline ends. The CDR3 reads CASSSGFQETQYF. The CDR3 DNA follows: TGCGCCAGCAGCTCGGGTTTCCAAGAGACCCAGTACTTC.

The CDR3 sequence is CASSPRDSIDEKLFF. The CDR3 DNA is TGTGCCAGCTCACCACGTGACAGCATTGACGAAAAACTGTTTTTT. The chain combines TRBV18 with TRBJ1-4; D might be TRBD1 (5 bases). The V end was cut by 1 base, the J end by 8 bases, with 14 bases between. The CDR3 covers 15 residues. The V gene's germline CDR1 is KGHSH and CDR2 LQKENI.

The rearrangement links TRBV10-3 to TRBJ1-2, with 10 bases that match TRBD1. CDR3 size: 16 residues. Unmatched junction bases numbered 3, after V lost 1 base and J lost 1 base. Germline lookup yields CDR1 ENHRY and CDR2 SYGVKD. The DNA for the CDR3 is TGTGCCATCAGTGAGTGGGGGACAGGGGATAACTATGGCTACACCTTC. Translating it yields CAISEWGTGDNYGYTF.

This clone was recorded once. This chain joins TRBV12-5 and TRBJ2-7; TRBD1 is a possible D gene (5 bases). This CDR3 spans 15 amino acids. CDR1 LGHNT and CDR2 FRNRAP come from the germline V gene. Trimming removed 1 base at V and 4 bases at J, with 14 bases between. CDR3 sequence: CASGLGQGSVYEQYF. The DNA for the CDR3 is TGTGCTAGTGGTTTGGGTCAGGGCAGTGTATACGAGCAGTACTTC. The complete variable domain, with remaining parts taken from reference TRBV12-5 and TRBJ2-7, reads DARVTQTPRHKVTEMGQEVTMRCQPILGHNTVFWYRQTMMQGLELLAYFRNRAPLDDSGMPKDRFSAEMPDATLATLKIQPSEPRDSAVYFCASGLGQGSVYEQYFGPGTRLTVT.

Only a few counts were recorded for this clone. The chain uses TRBV7-8 and TRBJ1-1; D is ambiguous. The CDR3 is made up of 14 amino acids. Germline V gene data show CDR1 as SGHVS and CDR2 as FQNEAQ. Trimming took off 5 bases at V and 5 bases at J, with 15 bases between the two ends. The CDR3 sequence is CASSPPRWVTEAFF. CDR3 nucleotides: TGTGCCAGCAGCCCCCCCCGGTGGGTAACTGAAGCTTTCTTT.

Details on this clone: Sequence at one end of the junction differs from germline and may be a read error. The same CDR3 can be traced to other DNA sequences in this sample. This rearrangement joins TRBV25-1 to TRBJ2-6, with a tentative D call TRBD1 (5 bases). The length of the CDR3 is 13 residues. Germline CDR1 and CDR2: MGHDK and SYGVNS. CDR3 coding DNA: TGTGCCACCGCTATCTCTGGGGCCAATGTCCTGACTTTC. Translation gives CATAISGANVLTF. Drawing the rest from reference TRBV25-1 and TRBJ2-6, the complete variable domain is EADIYQTPRYLVIGTGKKITLECSQTMGHDKMYWYQQDPGMELHLIHYSYGVNSTEKGDLSSESTVSRIRTEHFPLTLESARPSHTSQYLCATAISGANVLTFGAGSRLTVL.

The J gene is TRBJ1-2, the V gene TRBV4-2, with D possibly TRBD1 on 6 matching bases. V was clipped by 0 bases and J by 8 bases, with 10 bases between them. The germline gives CDR1 LGHNA, CDR2 YNFKEQ. The CDR3 loop spans 13 amino acids. DNA for the CDR3: TGTGCCAGCAGCCAAGAGGGGGCGCCGGGCTACACCTTC. Its protein product is CASSQEGAPGYTF.

The J gene is TRBJ1-2, the V gene TRBV6-8; D uncertain. The CDR3 covers 16 residues. V was shortened by 8 bases and J by 5 bases, with 24 bases between the two germline ends. Looked up from germline, CDR1 is MNHGY and CDR2 is SAAAGT. The CDR3 DNA follows: TGTGCCAGCTTTTCCGAGGGCAGGCCGACCTCTTATGGCTACACCTTC. Protein sequence: CASFSEGRPTSYGYTF.

The chain links TRBV27 to TRBJ2-7; TRBD2 agrees at 7 bases. The CDR3 length is 15 residues. Trimming cost V 3 bases and J 4 bases; bases outside gene matches: 9. Looked up from germline, CDR1 is MNHEY and CDR2 is SMNVEV (reference sequence). The CDR3 sequence is CASSFDGEREYEQYF. DNA for the CDR3: TGTGCCAGCAGTTTTGATGGGGAGCGGGAATACGAGCAGTACTTC.

The sample holds a few counts of this clone. The chain is built from TRBV28 and TRBJ2-7; D remains ambiguous. This CDR3 region has 12 residues. Per the germline V gene, CDR1 is MDHEN and CDR2 is SYDVKM. Trimming left V 2 bases short and J 3 bases short, with 5 bases between. CDR3 sequence: CASSLLSYEQYF. The CDR3 DNA reads as TGTGCCAGCAGTTTACTTAGCTACGAGCAGTACTTC.

This chain uses TRBV4-3 with TRBJ2-7; D not resolved. Between the trimmed V and J ends, which lost 0 bases and 1 base, there was a span of 4 bases. Germline V gene sequence: CDR1 LGHNA, CDR2 YSLEER. The CDR3 extends over 13 amino acids. The CDR3 loop is CASSQDRSYEQYF. In DNA form, the CDR3 reads TGCGCCAGCAGCCAAGACAGATCCTACGAGCAGTACTTC.

This chain uses TRBV11-1 with TRBJ1-2; 7 nucleotides line up with TRBD1. The CDR3 spans 14 residues. Per germline, CDR1 SGHAT and CDR2 FQDESV (reference sequence). Trimming took 8 bases from V and 7 from J; bases not matched to a gene: 13. This chain's CDR3 is CASGRLKGAGGYTF. CDR3 DNA sequence: TGTGCCAGCGGACGACTTAAGGGGGCTGGTGGCTACACCTTC.

The chain employs TRBV27 and TRBJ1-1; D is undetermined. V lost 1 base and J lost 0, with 12 bases in between. The CDR3 sequence is 16 residues long. Germline V lookup: CDR1 MNHEY, CDR2 SMNVEV (reference sequence). CDR3 nucleotide sequence: TGTGCCAGCAGTTTATTAGTTGCAAACATGAACACTGAAGCTTTCTTT. Translating it yields CASSLLVANMNTEAFF.

The chain carries TRBV6-4 and TRBJ2-1; 11 bases map to TRBD2. CDR3 length equals 15 residues. Germline assignment: CDR1 MRHNA and CDR2 SNTAGT. V lost 0 bases and J lost 6; bases outside the gene matches: 1. The CDR3 region has the DNA TGTGCCAGCAGTGACTCTAGCGGGGGGGCCAATGAGCAGTTCTTC. Translated: CASSDSSGGANEQFF.

The chain has TRBV19 and TRBJ1-2; 9 bases fit TRBD1. The germline gives CDR1 LNHDA, CDR2 SQIVND (reference sequence). This CDR3 comprises 15 residues. Trimming removed 4 bases from V and 7 bases from J; junction bases left unmatched: 10. CDR3 residues: CASSTSSGTGFGYTF. The CDR3, as DNA: TGTGCCAGTAGTACTTCCTCTGGGACAGGGTTTGGCTACACCTTC.

This clone was recorded only once. The chain uses TRBV5-4 and TRBJ2-1; 7 nucleotides align to TRBD2. The germline CDR1 and CDR2 sequences are SGHNT and YYREEE (reference sequence). The CDR3 covers 14 residues. The V gene end was trimmed by 6 bases and the J gene end by 4 bases; junction bases not matched to a gene: 7. This CDR3 is CASTRGEGYNEQFF. The DNA for the CDR3 is TGTGCCAGCACCCGGGGGGAGGGGTACAATGAGCAGTTCTTC. The full variable domain, with the rest looked up from reference TRBV5-4 and TRBJ2-1, is ETGVTQSPTHLIKTRGQQVTLRCSSQSGHNTVSWYQQALGQGPQFIFQYYREEENGRGNFPPRFSGLQFPNYSSELNVNALELDDSALYLCASTRGEGYNEQFFGPGTRLTVL.

Here the CDR3 reads CASSESNAEPQHF. CDR3 bases: TGTGCCAGCAGCGAATCAAATGCGGAGCCCCAGCATTTT. The gene calls are TRBV14 and TRBJ1-5; D is uncertain. Trimming took 5 bases from V and 8 from J, leaving 13 bases between them. CDR1 and CDR2 from the germline V gene are SGHDN and FVKESK. This CDR3 is built from 13 residues.

The chain combines TRBV7-6 with TRBJ2-5, with 7 bases aligning to TRBD2. Unmatched junction bases numbered 4, after V lost 8 bases and J lost 4 bases. This CDR3 has 12 residues. CDR1 SGHVS and CDR2 FNYEAQ come from the germline V gene. Written as DNA, the CDR3 is TGTGCCAGCGGGGGGGGTCTAGAGACCCAGTACTTC. Residues: CASGGGLETQYF.

The genes are TRBV9 and TRBJ2-2; D not certain. Germline V CDR1 and CDR2: SGDLS, YYNGEE. The CDR3 is 12 residues long. Trimming removed 2 bases at V and 1 base at J, with 0 bases between. The CDR3 region is CASSVNTGELFF. The CDR3 DNA reads as TGTGCCAGCAGCGTGAACACCGGGGAGCTGTTTTTT.

This clone was observed a few times. The chain is built from TRBV6-5 and TRBJ2-1; no firm D call. The CDR3 has 12 amino acids. Germline assignment: CDR1 MNHEY and CDR2 SVGAGI. With 5 bases removed from V and 5 bases from J, the gap between germline ends came to 7 bases. CDR3 nucleotide sequence: TGTGCCAGCAGTCTTTTAAACAATGAGCAGTTCTTC. This translates into CASSLLNNEQFF.

The V gene is TRBV7-6, the J gene TRBJ2-3; 7 bases fit TRBD1. After removal of 4 bases from V and 2 bases from J, the junction contained 12 bases not matched to a gene. Germline V CDR1 and CDR2: SGHVS, FNYEAQ. This CDR3 region has 17 residues. The CDR3, as DNA: TGTGCCAGCAGCTCAAAAGGACAGGCCGAATACACAGATACGCAGTATTTT. It yields the protein CASSSKGQAEYTDTQYF.

The chain carries TRBV5-6 and TRBJ1-2; no reliable D call. The CDR3 spans 14 residues. Between the trimmed V and J ends, which lost 5 bases and 4 bases, there was a span of 15 bases. CDR1 and CDR2 (germline): SGHDT, YYEEEE. The DNA of the CDR3 is TGTGCCAGCAGTCCAAAGGGATCGACCTATGGCTACACCTTC. Its translation is CASSPKGSTYGYTF.

The J gene is TRBJ2-7, the V gene TRBV7-6; no clear D. V was cut by 1 base and J by 0 bases, with 4 bases left in between. The CDR3 contains 13 residues. CDR1 and CDR2 (germline): SGHVS, FNYEAQ. CDR3 sequence (DNA): TGTGCCAGCAGCTTAGTACGCTCCTACGAGCAGTACTTC. This sequence encodes CASSLVRSYEQYF.